Listed below are T cell receptor beta chains from one sample, sequenced in a study of T cells in Graves' hyperthyroidism and ophthalmopathy. TCRdb reprocessed the multiplex PCR reads via MiXCR and lists one record per CDR3 protein. The sample has about 560,000 distinct CDR3 sequences; around 17% are singletons. The source material was blood. The receptors derive from a woman between 18 and 29 years old with Graves' hyperthyroidism. Both conserved end residues are part of each CDR3. A D gene is named only where the DNA matches it firmly. Where a row states a size, it is once, few, many or the class of an expanded clone; other rows omit it.

DNA: TGCAGTGCCAGACAGGGGTCGGGACTAGCGGGCTCCTACGAGCAGTACTTC
CDR3: CSARQGSGLAGSYEQYF
V: TRBV20-1
D: TRBD2
size: many
J: TRBJ2-7

DNA: TGTGCCAGCAGTGACTCCATAGCGGGGGGCCGTGATGAGCAGTTCTTC
CDR3: CASSDSIAGGRDEQFF
V: TRBV6-4
D: TRBD2
size: -
J: TRBJ2-1

DNA: TGTGCCAGCAGTTCATACCTGGGGGCTAATGAAAAACTGTTTTTT
CDR3: CASSSYLGANEKLFF
V: TRBV6-5
D: -
size: few
J: TRBJ1-4

DNA: TGCGCCAGCAGCTTGGCGACAGGGATCCAAGAGACCCAGTACTTC
CDR3: CASSLATGIQETQYF
V: TRBV5-1
D: TRBD1
size: -
J: TRBJ2-5

DNA: TGCAGTGTCCCGACTAGCACCTACAATGAGCAGTTCTTC
CDR3: CSVPTSTYNEQFF
V: TRBV20-1
D: TRBD2
size: many
J: TRBJ2-1

DNA: TGTGCCACCAGTGAACGCATCGGACTAGCGGGGGACGAGCAGTACTTC
CDR3: CATSERIGLAGDEQYF
V: TRBV24-1
D: TRBD2
size: many
J: TRBJ2-7

DNA: TGTGCCAGCAGTTACACTTGGGCAGTTACTAGCACAGATACGCAGTATTTT
CDR3: CASSYTWAVTSTDTQYF
V: TRBV6-5
D: -
size: many
J: TRBJ2-3

DNA: TGTGCCAGCAGCTACGGTCCAGACACCACAGATACGCAGTATTTT
CDR3: CASSYGPDTTDTQYF
V: TRBV7-9
D: -
size: many
J: TRBJ2-3

DNA: TGTGCCAGTAGTATCCGGACTAGCGGGACTAGAGAGACCCAGTACTTC
CDR3: CASSIRTSGTRETQYF
V: TRBV19
D: TRBD2
size: few
J: TRBJ2-5

DNA: TGTGCCAGCAGTCCCCGCCCGGGGGGAGGACTCGAGCAGTACTTC
CDR3: CASSPRPGGGLEQYF
V: TRBV6-1
D: TRBD2
size: -
J: TRBJ2-7

DNA: TGTGCCACCCGCGGCGGGAGCAACCGCGGCAATCAGCCCCAGCATTTT
CDR3: CATRGGSNRGNQPQHF
V: TRBV19
D: -
size: -
J: TRBJ1-5

DNA: TGTGCCAGCAGCTTAGCTGGACAGCACAAAAACATTCAGTACTTC
CDR3: CASSLAGQHKNIQYF
V: TRBV7-9
D: -
size: many
J: TRBJ2-4

DNA: TGTGCCAGCAGTCTAACAGGGGTGGGGGGCTACGAGCAGTACTTC
CDR3: CASSLTGVGGYEQYF
V: TRBV27
D: -
size: -
J: TRBJ2-7

DNA: TGTGCCTGGAGTAGGACAGACAATCAGCCCCAGCATTTT
CDR3: CAWSRTDNQPQHF
V: TRBV30
D: -
size: many
J: TRBJ1-5

DNA: TGTGCCAGCAGTTTTACAGGGAGGTACGAGCAGTACTTC
CDR3: CASSFTGRYEQYF
V: TRBV27
D: -
size: many
J: TRBJ2-7

DNA: TGCAGCGCGGGACTAGCGGGGGGGCGAGATACGCAGTATTTT
CDR3: CSAGLAGGRDTQYF
V: TRBV29-1
D: TRBD2
size: -
J: TRBJ2-3

DNA: TGTGCCAGCAGTTTATCGGCCACAGGGGGCGGCTATGGCTACACCTTC
CDR3: CASSLSATGGGYGYTF
V: TRBV27
D: TRBD1
size: -
J: TRBJ1-2

DNA: TGTGCCAGCAGTTCCGGACTAGCGGGGACCTCAGGCCCAGATACGCAGTATTTT
CDR3: CASSSGLAGTSGPDTQYF
V: TRBV12-3/TRBV12-4
D: TRBD2
size: -
J: TRBJ2-3

DNA: TGCAGTGCTAGACTTCGGGGGACAGGGAAAGAGACCCAGTACTTC
CDR3: CSARLRGTGKETQYF
V: TRBV20-1
D: TRBD1
size: many
J: TRBJ2-5

DNA: TGTGCCAGCAGCCCGGACAGCCTACAAGAGACCCAGTACTTC
CDR3: CASSPDSLQETQYF
V: TRBV11-2
D: -
size: many
J: TRBJ2-5

DNA: TGTGCCAGCAGCCAGGACGGGACAGTTAATGAAAAACTGTTTTTT
CDR3: CASSQDGTVNEKLFF
V: TRBV3-1
D: TRBD1
size: many
J: TRBJ1-4

DNA: TGCGCCAGCAGCTTGGGGGGCGTAGGTCAGCCCCAGCATTTT
CDR3: CASSLGGVGQPQHF
V: TRBV5-1
D: -
size: few
J: TRBJ1-5

DNA: TGTGCCACCAGCAGAGGAGACTTTAGGGAGACCCAGTACTTC
CDR3: CATSRGDFRETQYF
V: TRBV15
D: -
size: many
J: TRBJ2-5

DNA: TGTGCCAGCTGCGGGGGAGCCTACGAGCAGTACTTC
CDR3: CASCGGAYEQYF
V: TRBV7-3
D: TRBD2
size: -
J: TRBJ2-7

DNA: TGTGCCAGCAGTTTGTGGGAGGGTAAGAAGGCTTTCTTT
CDR3: CASSLWEGKKAFF
V: TRBV27
D: -
size: many
J: TRBJ1-1

DNA: TGTGCCAGCAGCCCTAGCGGGGGTTTGTCCTACGAGCAGTACTTC
CDR3: CASSPSGGLSYEQYF
V: TRBV7-9
D: TRBD2
size: many
J: TRBJ2-7

DNA: TGTGCCAGCAGCCAAGATCGCCAGGGCGGCAATGAGCAGTTCTTC
CDR3: CASSQDRQGGNEQFF
V: TRBV3-1
D: -
size: -
J: TRBJ2-1

DNA: TGCAGTGCTAGACTTACGGGGGTGACAGTGAAGACCCAGTACTTC
CDR3: CSARLTGVTVKTQYF
V: TRBV20-1
D: -
size: many
J: TRBJ2-5

DNA: TGTGCCAGCAGTTTGGGTCTAGCGGCCTACAGTGAGCAGTTCTTC
CDR3: CASSLGLAAYSEQFF
V: TRBV12-3/TRBV12-4
D: TRBD2
size: -
J: TRBJ2-1

DNA: TGTGCCAGTGAGGACAGTCAAGGCTACACCTTC
CDR3: CASEDSQGYTF
V: TRBV19
D: -
size: -
J: TRBJ1-2

DNA: TGTGCCAGCAGCTTAGCCCGAGGGAGCCCCTACAATGAGCAGTTCTTC
CDR3: CASSLARGSPYNEQFF
V: TRBV7-9
D: -
size: many
J: TRBJ2-1

DNA: TGTGCCAGCAGCAGACAGGGGTACTACGAGCAGTACTTC
CDR3: CASSRQGYYEQYF
V: TRBV28
D: TRBD1
size: -
J: TRBJ2-7

DNA: TGTGCCAGCAGCAAACAGGGTGGAGGCACTGAAGCTTTCTTT
CDR3: CASSKQGGGTEAFF
V: TRBV7-2
D: -
size: few
J: TRBJ1-1

DNA: TGTGCCAGCAGCTTAAAGCGCGAGCAGTACTTC
CDR3: CASSLKREQYF
V: TRBV13
D: -
size: many
J: TRBJ2-7

DNA: TGCAGTGCTATATCAACAGGGGAGGCTAATCAGCCCCAGCATTTT
CDR3: CSAISTGEANQPQHF
V: TRBV20-1
D: TRBD1
size: few
J: TRBJ1-5

DNA: TGCAGTGCTAGCGTCCAGGGGGGGACCCTCCACTTT
CDR3: CSASVQGGTLHF
V: TRBV20-1
D: TRBD1
size: many
J: TRBJ1-6

DNA: TGTGCCTGGAGTATTGGGGGGCGAGAATCCTATGGCTACACCTTC
CDR3: CAWSIGGRESYGYTF
V: TRBV30
D: -
size: few
J: TRBJ1-2

DNA: TGTGCCAGCAGTTATCCGACAGAATCGAACTCCGGCACTGAAGCTTTCTTT
CDR3: CASSYPTESNSGTEAFF
V: TRBV6-2/TRBV6-3
D: -
size: -
J: TRBJ1-1

DNA: TGTGCCACCAGGGAGACAGGGGGCGAGGAGACCCAGTACTTC
CDR3: CATRETGGEETQYF
V: TRBV24-1
D: TRBD1
size: -
J: TRBJ2-5

DNA: TGTGCCAGCAGTGAAGGACAGGGAATGAACACTGAAGCTTTCTTT
CDR3: CASSEGQGMNTEAFF
V: TRBV2
D: TRBD1
size: many
J: TRBJ1-1

DNA: TGTGCCAGCAGTCCTCTTTATAGCGGGGGAGGGAATGAGCAGTTCTTC
CDR3: CASSPLYSGGGNEQFF
V: TRBV12-3/TRBV12-4
D: TRBD2
size: many
J: TRBJ2-1

DNA: TGCAGTGCTAGAGATCCGAGACAGGGTGTGGACGAGCAGTACTTC
CDR3: CSARDPRQGVDEQYF
V: TRBV20-1
D: TRBD1
size: many
J: TRBJ2-7

DNA: TGCAGTGCTAGCCTCGGAGGCGGGGCCGAAGAGACCCAGTACTTC
CDR3: CSASLGGGAEETQYF
V: TRBV20-1
D: -
size: few
J: TRBJ2-5

DNA: TGTGCCAGCAGTGTGGGGGGGCGCGCGTCCCCCCACTATGGCTACACCTTC
CDR3: CASSVGGRASPHYGYTF
V: TRBV2
D: -
size: many
J: TRBJ1-2

DNA: TGTGCCAGCAGTTTGGGCAGGGGGCCGTACGAGCAGTACTTC
CDR3: CASSLGRGPYEQYF
V: TRBV27
D: TRBD1
size: many
J: TRBJ2-7

DNA: TGTGCCAGCAGCTTAGGGGCAGGGGGCTTCTTGCCCGAGCAGTACTTC
CDR3: CASSLGAGGFLPEQYF
V: TRBV7-6
D: TRBD1
size: -
J: TRBJ2-7

DNA: TGTGCCAGCAGTAATACCGACCGCAACTATGGCTACACCTTC
CDR3: CASSNTDRNYGYTF
V: TRBV6-1
D: -
size: many
J: TRBJ1-2

DNA: TGCAGTGCTAGGGGATTTAACTATGGCTACACCTTC
CDR3: CSARGFNYGYTF
V: TRBV20-1
D: -
size: many
J: TRBJ1-2

DNA: TGTGCCATCAGTGGCCCCCTCGTTGGCACAGATACGCAGTATTTT
CDR3: CAISGPLVGTDTQYF
V: TRBV10-3
D: -
size: -
J: TRBJ2-3

DNA: TGTGCCAGCAGCCTCAATCAGGGCTGGGGGGAGACCCAGTACTTC
CDR3: CASSLNQGWGETQYF
V: TRBV5-6
D: -
size: -
J: TRBJ2-5

DNA: TGCGCCAGCAGCTTGTGGGCCAATGAGCAGTTCTTC
CDR3: CASSLWANEQFF
V: TRBV5-1
D: -
size: many
J: TRBJ2-1

DNA: TGTGCCAGTACCGTCGAACAGGGGGCCTATGGCTACACCTTC
CDR3: CASTVEQGAYGYTF
V: TRBV19
D: TRBD1
size: -
J: TRBJ1-2

DNA: TGCAGTGCTAGAGATGCAGGGTGGAATTCACCCCTCCACTTT
CDR3: CSARDAGWNSPLHF
V: TRBV20-1
D: -
size: -
J: TRBJ1-6

DNA: TGTGCCAGCAGTCTAGCGGGGGGGTCGAATGAGCAGTTCTTC
CDR3: CASSLAGGSNEQFF
V: TRBV6-1
D: TRBD2
size: many
J: TRBJ2-1

DNA: TGTGCCAGCAGCTTAGAGGGAGGGGTCGGCCAAGAGACCCAGTACTTC
CDR3: CASSLEGGVGQETQYF
V: TRBV7-6
D: TRBD2
size: many
J: TRBJ2-5